Listed below are T cell receptor beta chains from one sample, sequenced in a study of cytomegalovirus exposure and HLA in healthy donors. Produced via immunoSEQ multiplex PCR; TCRdb's table is partial and in-frame only. The sample consists of fewer than 250,000 clones, about 74% of them appearing once. Sequenced input: PBMCs. These receptors were obtained from a man aged 40-55 years in good health and CMV-seronegative. Both conserved end residues are part of each CDR3. The order of the fields is D gene, clone size, J gene, V gene, CDR3 protein, CDR3 DNA. A D gene is named only where the DNA matches it firmly. Clone size is shown for a subset of rows, as once, few, many or a class of expanded clone.

D: -
size: -
J: TRBJ1-1
V: TRBV16
CDR3: CASSQSWGRDPTEAFF
DNA: TGTGCCAGCAGCCAATCGTGGGGGAGGGACCCCACTGAAGCTTTCTTT

D: -
size: few
J: TRBJ1-1
V: TRBV4-3
CDR3: CASSQGRQKNTEAFF
DNA: TGCGCCAGCAGCCAAGGACGACAGAAGAACACTGAAGCTTTCTTT

D: -
size: few
J: TRBJ2-2
V: TRBV7-6
CDR3: CASSLLSGANTGELFF
DNA: TGTGCCAGCAGCTTACTCTCAGGGGCGAACACCGGGGAGCTGTTTTTT

D: TRBD1
size: -
J: TRBJ2-4
V: TRBV5-5
CDR3: CASSQDRANNIQYF
DNA: TGTGCCAGCAGCCAGGACAGGGCTAATAACATTCAGTACTTC

D: TRBD2
size: -
J: TRBJ2-3
V: TRBV4-1
CDR3: CASSLTSGDTQYF
DNA: TGCGCCAGCAGCCTTACTAGCGGGGATACGCAGTATTTT

D: -
size: -
J: TRBJ1-5
V: TRBV7-8
CDR3: CASSLGPFQPQHF
DNA: TGTGCCAGCAGCTTGGGCCCCTTTCAGCCCCAGCATTTT

D: TRBD2
size: -
J: TRBJ2-3
V: TRBV5-6
CDR3: CASSSLAGAEDTQYF
DNA: TGTGCCAGCAGCTCGCTAGCGGGGGCGGAGGATACGCAGTATTTT

D: TRBD1
size: -
J: TRBJ2-3
V: TRBV19
CDR3: CAIDWGQGDTQYF
DNA: TGTGCCATAGACTGGGGACAGGGGGATACGCAGTATTTT

D: TRBD2
size: -
J: TRBJ2-1
V: TRBV10-2
CDR3: CATGSGLAGRSSYNEQFF
DNA: TGCGCCACCGGATCGGGACTAGCGGGAAGAAGCTCCTACAATGAGCAGTTCTTC

D: TRBD2
size: -
J: TRBJ2-5
V: TRBV19
CDR3: CASSIFAGRGQETQYF
DNA: TGTGCCAGTAGTATATTTGCAGGGAGGGGACAAGAGACCCAGTACTTC

D: TRBD2
size: -
J: TRBJ2-7
V: TRBV7-8
CDR3: CASSLVGAGGPGEQYF
DNA: TGTGCCAGCAGCTTAGTCGGGGCGGGGGGGCCTGGCGAGCAGTACTTC

D: TRBD1
size: medium-sized
J: TRBJ1-1
V: TRBV4-1
CDR3: CASSQGQGMNTEAFF
DNA: TGCGCCAGCAGCCAGGGACAGGGGATGAACACTGAAGCTTTCTTT

D: -
size: -
J: TRBJ2-2
V: TRBV7-9
CDR3: CASSLLAIPTGELFF
DNA: TGTGCCAGCAGCCTACTAGCTATCCCAACCGGGGAGCTGTTTTTT

D: -
size: -
J: TRBJ1-2
V: TRBV6-5
CDR3: CASSYPGYYGYTF
DNA: TGTGCCAGCAGTTACCCGGGTTACTATGGCTACACCTTC

D: TRBD1
size: -
J: TRBJ2-7
V: TRBV7-2
CDR3: CASSPHRDRVEEQYF
DNA: TGTGCCAGCAGCCCACACCGGGACAGGGTTGAGGAGCAGTACTTC

D: TRBD1
size: -
J: TRBJ1-1
V: TRBV11-2
CDR3: CASGGQLNTEAFF
DNA: TGTGCCAGCGGGGGACAGCTGAACACTGAAGCTTTCTTT

D: -
size: -
J: TRBJ1-2
V: TRBV7-2
CDR3: CASSLEQGWVDGYTF
DNA: TGTGCCAGCAGCTTGGAACAGGGTTGGGTCGATGGCTACACCTTC

D: -
size: few
J: TRBJ2-3
V: TRBV7-9
CDR3: CASSAPPADTQYF
DNA: TGTGCCAGCAGCGCTCCTCCGGCAGATACGCAGTATTTT

D: TRBD2
size: -
J: TRBJ2-1
V: TRBV6-1
CDR3: CASSELAGSGNEQFF
DNA: TGTGCCAGCAGTGAACTAGCGGGAAGCGGGAATGAGCAGTTCTTC

D: TRBD1
size: -
J: TRBJ2-2
V: TRBV25-1
CDR3: CASSAWTGGPTGELFF
DNA: TGTGCCAGCAGTGCCTGGACAGGGGGACCCACCGGGGAGCTGTTTTTT

D: -
size: -
J: TRBJ2-2
V: TRBV2
CDR3: CASSGQNTGELFF
DNA: TGTGCCAGCAGTGGGCAGAACACCGGGGAGCTGTTTTTT

D: TRBD1
size: few
J: TRBJ1-1
V: TRBV10-3
CDR3: CATTDRVTEAFF
DNA: TGTGCCACAACGGACAGGGTCACTGAAGCTTTCTTT

D: -
size: -
J: TRBJ1-1
V: TRBV6-4
CDR3: CASSAGPRGTEAFF
DNA: TGTGCCAGCAGTGCTGGCCCCCGAGGGACTGAAGCTTTCTTT

D: -
size: -
J: TRBJ2-5
V: TRBV4-1
CDR3: CASSQVGGRWETQYF
DNA: TGCGCCAGCAGCCAAGTCGGGGGGCGTTGGGAGACCCAGTACTTC

D: TRBD1
size: -
J: TRBJ1-1
V: TRBV6-1
CDR3: CASSLQGGSEAFF
DNA: TGTGCCAGCAGCCTACAGGGGGGGTCTGAAGCTTTCTTT

D: TRBD2
size: -
J: TRBJ2-5
V: TRBV7-3
CDR3: CASSPGTALGGETQYF
DNA: TGTGCCAGCAGCCCCGGGACTGCCCTGGGAGGGGAGACCCAGTACTTC

D: -
size: -
J: TRBJ1-5
V: TRBV2
CDR3: CASSRPGQFNQPQHF
DNA: TGTGCCAGCAGCCGACCTGGACAGTTCAATCAGCCCCAGCATTTT